The 14 T cell receptor beta chains in this list originate from one sample, sequenced in a study of glioma-infiltrating T cells after dendritic cell vaccination. As to time point: after dendritic cell vaccination, including at tumor progression/relapse. The assay was immunoSEQ multiplex PCR, and TCRdb's table has in-frame clones only and misses some. The sample lists roughly 80,000 clones; around 86% were seen once. This specimen was blood, taken after dendritic cell vaccination. The receptors here all came from a human donor with glioblastoma.

This chain links TRBV10-1 with TRBJ2-7, with 7 nucleotides matching TRBD2. The V segment lost 9 bases and the J segment 3 bases; nucleotides outside the gene matches: 11. The germline gives CDR1 WNHNN, CDR2 SYGVQD (reference sequence). This CDR3 comprises 14 residues. The CDR3 bases are TGCGCCAGGCCACGGGGGACTATCCTCTACGAGCAGTACTTC. Translation: CARPRGTILYEQYF.

This clone was picked up one time. The V call is TRBV6-5, the J call TRBJ1-5; D unclear. Trimming cost V 0 bases and J 4 bases, with 10 bases left between them. The CDR3 totals 15 residues. Germline CDR1 MNHEY, CDR2 SVGAGI. The CDR3 spells CASSYSGPPNQPQHF. CDR3 sequence (DNA): TGTGCCAGCAGTTACTCCGGTCCCCCTAATCAGCCCCAGCATTTT.

The chain employs TRBV27 and TRBJ1-1; 7 bases agree with TRBD1. The V gene end was trimmed by 5 bases and the J gene end by 3 bases; junction bases not matched to a gene: 9. The germline CDR1 and CDR2 sequences are MNHEY and SMNVEV (reference sequence). The CDR3 has 15 residues. For the CDR3, the DNA is TGTGCCAGCAGTGTGGGACAGCTCGCCTACACTGAAGCTTTCTTT. This sequence encodes CASSVGQLAYTEAFF.

The chain links TRBV5-1 to TRBJ1-3; D call uncertain. CDR3 length equals 15 residues. The germline gives CDR1 SGHRS, CDR2 YFSETQ. V was cut by 0 bases and J by 0 bases, with 7 bases left in between. CDR3 coding DNA: TGCGCCAGCAGCTTGGACGGTAGCTCTGGAAACACCATATATTTT. This sequence encodes CASSLDGSSGNTIYF.

The chain couples TRBV15 to TRBJ2-1, with 10 bases identical to TRBD2. Looked up from germline, CDR1 is LNHNV and CDR2 is YYDKDF (reference sequence). The CDR3 sequence is 15 residues long. After removal of 9 bases from V and 2 bases from J, the junction contained 7 bases not matched to a gene. The CDR3 loop reads CATEQSGRAYNEQFF. CDR3 DNA sequence: TGTGCCACAGAACAAAGCGGGAGGGCCTACAATGAGCAGTTCTTC.

This chain uses TRBV6-5 with TRBJ1-1, with 7 bases identical to TRBD1. Unmatched junction bases numbered 9, after V lost 7 bases and J lost 4 bases. Germline V CDR1 and CDR2: MNHEY, SVGAGI. The CDR3 runs 14 residues. CDR3 region: CASKTGDGATEAFF. The CDR3 bases are TGTGCCAGCAAAACAGGGGACGGGGCCACTGAAGCTTTCTTT.

The V call is TRBV5-1, the J call TRBJ1-5; 11 nucleotides match TRBD1. CDR1 and CDR2 (germline): SGHRS, YFSETQ. The CDR3 spans 14 residues. V gave up 7 bases and J gave up 9 bases; unmatched junction bases: 9. The CDR3 nucleotides read TGCGCCAGCTCTCCGGGACAGGGGGGCAGGCCCCAGCATTTT. It yields the protein CASSPGQGGRPQHF.

The rearrangement uses TRBV9 and TRBJ1-2; 8 positions agree with TRBD1. With 7 bases clipped from V and 6 bases from J, the junction kept 8 bases outside the gene matches. The CDR3 contains 13 residues. Germline CDR1 and CDR2: SGDLS and YYNGEE. The CDR3 bases are TGTGCCAGCGCCAATACGGGACAGGATGGCTACACCTTC. Translating gives CASANTGQDGYTF. Looking up the rest from reference TRBV9 and TRBJ1-2 gives the full variable domain: DSGVTQTPKHLITATGQRVTLRCSPRSGDLSVYWYQQSLDQGLQFLIQYYNGEERAKGNILERFSAQQFPDLHSELNLSSLELGDSALYFCASANTGQDGYTFGSGTRLTVV.

This rearrangement joins TRBV25-1 to TRBJ2-1; D remains ambiguous. Trimming took off 5 bases at V and 4 bases at J, with 15 bases between the two ends. The CDR3 is made up of 15 amino acids. Germline CDR1 is MGHDK and CDR2 is SYGVNS. CDR3 sequence (DNA): TGTGCCAGCAGTTTAGTACGGAGCAAATACAATGAGCAGTTCTTC. Translating gives CASSLVRSKYNEQFF.

The V gene is TRBV11-1, the J gene TRBJ2-7; 14 nucleotides agree with TRBD2. With V trimmed by 3 bases and J by 0 bases, 1 base remained unmatched. The CDR3 consists of 16 residues. Germline V gene lookup returns CDR1 SGHAT and CDR2 FQDESV (reference sequence). CDR3 protein: CASSLGTSGSSYEQYF. CDR3 sequence (DNA): TGTGCCAGCAGCTTGGGGACTAGCGGGAGCTCCTACGAGCAGTACTTC.

V is TRBV21-1 and J is TRBJ1-2; the D segment call TRBD1 is taken from the table without a DNA check. TRBV21-1 is deemed a pseudogene. The CDR3 covers 14 residues. Here the CDR3 DNA reads TGTGCCAGCAGCAAAAAGGACAGGGAGTATGGCTACACCTTC. Protein: CASSKKDREYGYTF.

By share, this clone ranks as medium-sized. The V gene is TRBV4-2, the J gene TRBJ2-1; D may be TRBD1 (6 bases). This CDR3 spans 15 amino acids. The ends were cut back, 11 bases at V and 0 bases at J, with 17 bases in the middle. Germline V lookup: CDR1 LGHNA, CDR2 YNFKEQ. The CDR3, as DNA: TGTGCCGGGTCCTCAGGGGAATCCTCCTACAATGAGCAGTTCTTC. Translation: CAGSSGESSYNEQFF.

The chain combines TRBV5-4 with TRBJ2-5; 10 bases are a match to TRBD2. TRBJ2-7 matches the DNA end more closely, so the J call is doubtful. Germline V gene lookup returns CDR1 SGHNT and CDR2 YYREEE (reference sequence). The CDR3 is 13 amino acids. In DNA, the CDR3 is TGTGCCAGCAGCTTACTAGCGGGGTACGAGCAGTACTTC. The encoded protein is CASSLLAGYEQYF.

This clone showed up just a few times. V is TRBV5-1 and J is TRBJ2-3; 12 positions match TRBD2. J was trimmed by 0 bases and V by 3 bases; bases with no gene match: 2. The CDR3 sequence is 16 residues long. Germline V CDR1 and CDR2: SGHRS, YFSETQ. The CDR3 DNA sequence: TGCGCCAGCAGCTCGCTAGCGGGGGGGAGCACAGATACGCAGTATTTT. Protein product: CASSSLAGGSTDTQYF.